The rows below give T cell receptor beta chains drawn from one sample of a study of tumor T cells in aggressive B-cell lymphoma. The assay was immunoSEQ multiplex PCR, and TCRdb's table has in-frame clones only and misses some. The sample holds about 10,000 clones, roughly 85% seen once. The sample consisted of tumor tissue. The receptors were sampled from an adult with diffuse large B cell lymphoma. Both conserved end residues are part of each CDR3. D genes are given only for firm matches. Some rows mark clone size as missing; the rest say once, few, many or name a class of expanded clone.

j_gene: TRBJ2-1; d_gene: .; v_gene: TRBV21-1; abundance: .; CDR3aa: CASSKRGRGSGSLEQFF; CDR3nt: TGTGCCAGCAGCAAGAGGGGGCGGGGCAGCGGGTCCTTGGAGCAGTTCTTC
j_gene: TRBJ2-3; d_gene: .; v_gene: TRBV4-3; abundance: once; CDR3aa: CASSQSSGTDTQYF; CDR3nt: TGCGCCAGCAGCCAATCTAGTGGCACAGATACGCAGTATTTT
j_gene: TRBJ2-7; d_gene: TRBD2; v_gene: TRBV11-1; abundance: .; CDR3aa: CASSLGLAGEQYF; CDR3nt: TGTGCCAGCAGCTTAGGGCTAGCGGGCGAGCAGTACTTC
j_gene: TRBJ1-1; d_gene: TRBD1; v_gene: TRBV6-4; abundance: few; CDR3aa: CASSEGTVQFF; CDR3nt: TGTGCCAGCAGTGAGGGGACAGTACAGTTCTTT
j_gene: TRBJ1-2; d_gene: TRBD1; v_gene: TRBV5-5; abundance: .; CDR3aa: CASSSRIDRALSYGYTF; CDR3nt: TGTGCCAGCAGCTCCCGTATCGACAGGGCACTTTCGTATGGCTACACCTTC
j_gene: TRBJ1-4; d_gene: .; v_gene: TRBV6-5; abundance: .; CDR3aa: CASSYGARTNEKLFF; CDR3nt: TGTGCCAGCAGTTATGGGGCACGAACTAATGAAAAACTGTTTTTT
j_gene: TRBJ2-2; d_gene: TRBD2; v_gene: TRBV11-2; abundance: once; CDR3aa: CASSFQRGFNTGELFF; CDR3nt: TGTGCCAGCAGCTTTCAGCGGGGTTTTAACACCGGGGAGCTGTTTTTT
j_gene: TRBJ1-2; d_gene: .; v_gene: TRBV6-5; abundance: .; CDR3aa: CASSWGDTTNGYTF; CDR3nt: TGTGCCAGCAGTTGGGGCGACACCACAAATGGCTACACCTTC
j_gene: TRBJ2-5; d_gene: TRBD1; v_gene: TRBV30; abundance: .; CDR3aa: CAWSVPTGAVAEQETQYF; CDR3nt: TGTGCCTGGAGTGTACCGACAGGGGCAGTAGCAGAACAAGAGACCCAGTACTTC
j_gene: TRBJ2-3; d_gene: .; v_gene: TRBV7-2; abundance: once; CDR3aa: CASSLGGSGVSTDTQYF; CDR3nt: TGTGCCAGCAGCTTAGGAGGTAGCGGCGTAAGCACAGATACGCAGTATTTT
j_gene: TRBJ2-7; d_gene: TRBD1; v_gene: TRBV29-1; abundance: .; CDR3aa: CSVGTGQAYEQYF; CDR3nt: TGCAGTGTAGGGACAGGGCAAGCCTACGAGCAGTACTTC